These 29 T cell receptor beta chains originate from one sample sequenced in a study of T-cell reconstitution after alpha-beta-depleted transplantation in children. Researchers prepared the TCRbeta library using unique molecular identifiers, the study reports. TCRdb re-called the PCR reads with MiXCR, one entry per CDR3 protein. The sample yields about 260,000 distinct CDR3 sequences, 11% seen once. The input for sequencing was peripheral blood, taken 180 days after TCRalphabeta/CD19-depleted stem cell transplant. Receptors originate from a male patient aged 2 to 10 who had a stem cell transplant for chronic granulomatous disease, so the T cells may come from the graft donor.

This clonotype was seen many times. V usage is TRBV6-2 or TRBV6-3 and J usage is TRBJ1-1, with 11 bases identical to TRBD1. Per germline, CDR1 MNHEY and CDR2 SVGEGT. J lost 3 bases, V lost 0 bases, and 3 bases had no gene match. This CDR3 comprises 16 residues. The CDR3 nucleotides are TGTGCCAGCAGTTACTCCCGGGACAGGGGGTACACTGAAGCTTTCTTT. As protein: CASSYSRDRGYTEAFF.

At least ten counts were recorded for this clonotype. The chain recombines TRBV19 with TRBJ2-7, with 11 positions matching TRBD2. The ends lost 5 bases at V and 3 bases at J; junction bases unmatched: 6. The CDR3 runs 15 residues. Germline CDR1 is LNHDA and CDR2 is SQIVND (reference sequence). The CDR3 DNA sequence: TGTGCCAGTAGTGTCTCCGGGACTAGCGGCTACGAGCAGTACTTC. It translates to CASSVSGTSGYEQYF.

Ten or more counts support this clonotype. The chain couples TRBV6-1 to TRBJ2-2; D remains ambiguous. The CDR3 consists of 14 residues. Trimming removed 6 bases at V and 0 bases at J, with 8 bases between. The germline V gene encodes CDR1 MNHNS and CDR2 SASEGT. As DNA, the CDR3 is TGTGCCAGCAGCCGCCCCGCGAACACCGGGGAGCTGTTTTTT. It yields the protein CASSRPANTGELFF.

This clonotype occurred many times. The V call is TRBV7-8, the J call TRBJ2-5, with 8 bases fitting TRBD1. After removal of 1 base from V and 5 bases from J, the junction contained 21 bases not matched to a gene. Germline V CDR1 and CDR2: SGHVS, FQNEAQ. The CDR3 contains 20 residues. The CDR3 sequence: CASSLVGRGLAASPLETQYF. For the CDR3, the DNA is TGTGCCAGCAGCTTAGTGGGCAGGGGGCTGGCGGCTAGCCCTCTTGAGACCCAGTACTTC.

In regard to this clonotype: A much more abundant neighbour one base away suggests this may be a read error. The chain joins TRBV11-2 to TRBJ2-7; D may be TRBD2 (6 bases). CDR3 size: 14 residues. CDR1 is SGHAT and CDR2 is FQNNGV in the germline V gene. The DNA of the CDR3 is TGTGCCAGCAGCTGGCGGGGAAGCTCCTACGAGCAGTGCTTC. Amino acids: CASSWRGSSYEQCF.

This clonotype was observed many times. The rearrangement uses TRBV28 and TRBJ2-6; D remains ambiguous. CDR1 is MDHEN and CDR2 is SYDVKM in the germline V gene. This CDR3 region has 15 residues. Trimming removed 3 bases from V and 1 base from J, with 7 bases in between. CDR3: CASSLTRSGANVLTF. DNA for the CDR3: TGTGCCAGCAGTTTGACCCGTTCTGGGGCCAACGTCCTGACTTTC.

This clonotype was picked up many times. CDR3 nucleotide sequence: TGCGCCAGCAGCTCTGCAGGAAGCTCCTACAATGAGCAGTTCTTC. Its protein product is CASSSAGSSYNEQFF. The rearrangement links TRBV5-1 to TRBJ2-1; D is uncertain. Trimming cost V 3 bases and J 0 bases, with 10 bases left between them. Germline V CDR1 and CDR2: SGHRS, YFSETQ. The CDR3 covers 15 residues.

This clonotype was counted a few times. This chain links TRBV12-3 or TRBV12-4 with TRBJ2-2; 9 bases match TRBD1. The CDR3 length is 14 residues. V lost 6 bases to trimming and J lost 7 bases; unmatched junction nucleotides: 6. As DNA, the CDR3 is TGTGCCAGCAGAACAGGGGGCAATAACGGGGAGCTGTTTTTT. Its protein product is CASRTGGNNGELFF.

This clonotype has ten or more counts. The V gene is TRBV20-1, the J gene TRBJ2-1; 10 nucleotides align to TRBD2. The germline CDR1 and CDR2 sequences are DFQATT and SNEGSKA (reference sequence). The V and J ends lost 1 base and 0 bases, in that order; junction bases with no gene match: 6. The CDR3 runs 17 residues. The CDR3 protein is CSARGRTSGRSYNEQFF. DNA of the CDR3: TGCAGTGCTAGAGGGAGGACTAGCGGACGCTCCTACAATGAGCAGTTCTTC.

This clonotype showed up many times. This rearrangement joins TRBV20-1 to TRBJ2-5; D might be TRBD2 (5 bases). The V gene lost 2 bases and the J gene lost 5 bases, with 15 bases spanning the gap. This CDR3 is built from 14 residues. In germline, CDR1 is DFQATT, CDR2 SNEGSKA (reference sequence). The CDR3 loop reads CSARQDGRGETQYF. CDR3 sequence (DNA): TGCAGTGCTAGACAAGACGGCCGAGGGGAGACCCAGTACTTC.

On this clonotype itself: The CDR3 does not end in the conserved phenylalanine or tryptophan, so this is likely a read error. The gene calls are TRBV20-1 and TRBJ2-1; 9 nucleotides match TRBD2. The CDR3 totals 15 residues. Germline V CDR1 and CDR2: DFQATT, SNEGSKA (reference sequence). CDR3 protein: CSAVIAGASYNEQFY. The DNA of the CDR3 is TGCAGTGCTGTAATAGCGGGGGCCTCCTACAACGAGCAGTTCTAC.

Ten or more counts support this clonotype. The chain combines TRBV12-3 or TRBV12-4 with TRBJ2-6; perhaps TRBD1 as D (6 bases). CDR3 length: 18 amino acids. V lost 4 bases, J lost 0 bases, and 16 bases lay in between. CDR3 residues: CASSSNRDIFSGANVLTF. The DNA of the CDR3 is TGTGCCAGCAGTTCAAACCGGGACATCTTCTCTGGGGCCAACGTCCTGACTTTC.

This clonotype came up many times. The chain carries TRBV7-2 and TRBJ2-7; 10 bases agree with TRBD1. Germline V CDR1 and CDR2: SGHTA, FQGNSA. Losses at the gene ends were 6 bases for V and 3 bases for J; bases not matched to a gene: 5. CDR3 size: 14 residues. CDR3 amino acids: CASRTTGGFYEQYF. DNA of the CDR3: TGTGCCAGCAGAACGACAGGGGGCTTCTACGAGCAGTACTTC. The variable domain in full, completed from reference TRBV7-2 and TRBJ2-7, reads GAGVSQSPSNKVTEKGKDVELRCDPISGHTALYWYRQSLGQGLEFLIYFQGNSAPDKSGLPSDRFSAERTGGSVSTLTIQRTQQEDSAVYLCASRTTGGFYEQYFGPGTRLTVT.

This clonotype was detected ten times or more. V and J are TRBV6-2 or TRBV6-3 and TRBJ2-3; 11 bases align to TRBD2. J lost 3 bases, V lost 0 bases, and 20 bases had no gene match. This CDR3 comprises 22 residues. Per germline, CDR1 MNHEY and CDR2 SVGEGT. The CDR3 sequence: CASSYSTLSTSGNGPRTDTQYF. DNA for the CDR3: TGTGCCAGCAGTTACTCGACCCTCTCGACTAGCGGGAACGGCCCTAGGACAGATACGCAGTATTTT.

This clonotype was counted many times. The CDR3 here is CASGRDTLRGYTF. CDR3 DNA: TGTGCCAGCGGCAGGGACACCCTAAGGGGCTACACCTTC. The chain uses TRBV7-2 and TRBJ1-2, with D tentatively TRBD1 (6 bases). V was trimmed by 8 bases and J by 8 bases, leaving 18 bases between them. CDR1 SGHTA and CDR2 FQGNSA come from the germline V gene. The CDR3 covers 13 residues.

Details on this clonotype: Possible read error: a much larger clone is one base away. The chain is built from TRBV27 and TRBJ1-2; D perhaps matches TRBD1 (6 bases). This CDR3 has 13 residues. Germline V gene lookup returns CDR1 MNHEY and CDR2 SMNVEV (reference sequence). The CDR3 loop reads CASSWGADYVYTF. DNA of the CDR3: TGTGCCAGCAGTTGGGGGGCAGACTATGTCTACACCTTC.

The sample holds a few counts of this clonotype. The chain joins TRBV11-1 to TRBJ1-5, with 7 bases identical to TRBD1. Looked up from germline, CDR1 is SGHAT and CDR2 is FQDESV (reference sequence). J was trimmed by 0 bases and V by 4 bases; bases with no gene match: 15. There are 19 residues in the CDR3. The CDR3 bases are TGTGCCAGCAGCTCCATAAATACTCCCAGGGGGGGTAGCAATCAGCCCCAGCATTTT. Its translation: CASSSINTPRGGSNQPQHF.

This clonotype was counted a few times. The V gene is TRBV7-2, the J gene TRBJ2-3; tentatively, D is TRBD1 (6 bases). V gave up 5 bases and J gave up 2 bases, with 17 bases separating them. The CDR3 is made up of 16 amino acids. Germline CDR1 SGHTA, CDR2 FQGNSA. The chain's CDR3 is CASSTNPGVFTDTQYF. As DNA, the CDR3 is TGTGCCAGCAGCACCAATCCAGGGGTCTTCACAGATACGCAGTATTTT.

This clonotype was seen repeatedly, ten times or more. CDR3 region: CSVEGGSSGNTIYF. In DNA, the CDR3 is TGCAGCGTTGAGGGGGGCAGCTCTGGAAACACCATATATTTT. V usage is TRBV29-1 and J usage is TRBJ1-3; tentatively, D is TRBD1 (6 bases). CDR3 length: 14 amino acids. The V and J ends lost 3 bases and 0 bases respectively, with 9 bases between them. Per germline, CDR1 SQVTM and CDR2 ANQGSEA. Combining the CDR3 with reference TRBV29-1 and TRBJ1-3 gives the whole variable domain SAVISQKPSRDICQRGTSLTIQCQVDSQVTMMFWYRQQPGQSLTLIATANQGSEATYESGFVIDKFPISRPNLTFSTLTVSNMSPEDSSIYLCSVEGGSSGNTIYFGEGSWLTVV.

The sample holds many counts of this clonotype. This chain links TRBV5-1 with TRBJ2-3; 11 bases align to TRBD2. The germline CDR1 and CDR2 sequences are SGHRS and YFSETQ. J lost 6 bases, V lost 4 bases, and 7 bases had no gene match. The CDR3 length is 15 residues. The CDR3 spells CASSTLAGAGDTQYF. CDR3 in DNA: TGCGCCAGCAGCACACTAGCGGGAGCAGGGGATACGCAGTATTTT. The complete variable domain, with remaining parts taken from reference TRBV5-1 and TRBJ2-3, reads KAGVTQTPRYLIKTRGQQVTLSCSPISGHRSVSWYQQTPGQGLQFLFEYFSETQRNKGNFPGRFSGRQFSNSRSEMNVSTLELGDSALYLCASSTLAGAGDTQYFGPGTRLTVL.

This clonotype was detected ten times or more. V is TRBV6-2 or TRBV6-3 and J is TRBJ2-5, with unresolved D. Germline assignment: CDR1 MNHEY and CDR2 SVGEGT. This CDR3 comprises 13 residues. The ends were cut back, 4 bases at V and 5 bases at J, with 11 bases in the middle. The CDR3 coding sequence is TGTGCCAGCAGTTTGTTCCAGCTGGAGACCCAGTACTTC. Its translation is CASSLFQLETQYF.

This clonotype showed up many times. J is TRBJ2-7 and V is TRBV7-6; TRBD2 agrees at 7 bases. The germline CDR1 and CDR2 sequences are SGHVS and FNYEAQ. The V and J ends lost 5 bases and 6 bases, in that order; junction bases with no gene match: 7. This CDR3 spans 13 amino acids. The chain's CDR3 is CASSKIAGGEQYF. CDR3 sequence (DNA): TGTGCCAGCAGCAAAATAGCGGGCGGCGAGCAGTACTTC.

To note about this clonotype: This may arise from a read error, as a much more abundant clone is one base away. The chain joins TRBV5-1 to TRBJ1-2, with D tentatively TRBD1 (5 bases). The germline V gene encodes CDR1 SGHRS and CDR2 YFSETQ. The CDR3 runs 14 residues. CDR3: CASSPGPSNYGDTF. In nucleotides, the CDR3 is TGCGCCAGCAGCCCGGGGCCTTCTAACTATGGCGACACCTTC.

This clonotype has ten or more counts. The rearrangement uses TRBV29-1 and TRBJ2-7, with no clear D. The CDR3 runs 12 residues. Per the germline V gene, CDR1 is SQVTM and CDR2 is ANQGSEA. V was clipped by 2 bases and J by 6 bases, with 11 bases between them. CDR3 sequence: CSVEPPGSEQYF. The CDR3 coding sequence is TGCAGCGTTGAACCCCCCGGTTCCGAGCAGTACTTC.

This chain uses TRBV20-1 with TRBJ1-5, with 7 bases lining up with TRBD1. From germline, CDR1 is DFQATT and CDR2 SNEGSKA (reference sequence). The CDR3 runs to 15 residues. The CDR3 DNA is TGCTGCGCTAGGGGGCAGCGTAATAGCAATCAGCCCCAGCATTTT. Its protein is CCARGQRNSNQPQHF.

Worth noting for this clonotype: A read error may be the cause here, since a much bigger clone is one base away. V usage is TRBV11-1 and J usage is TRBJ2-7; TRBD1 is a possible D gene (6 bases). The CDR3 runs to 13 residues. The germline gives CDR1 SGHAT, CDR2 FQDESV (reference sequence). This CDR3 reads CASSLETGYEQHF. CDR3 coding DNA: TGTGCCAGCAGCTTGGAAACAGGGTACGAGCAGCACTTC. The complete variable domain, with remaining parts taken from reference TRBV11-1 and TRBJ2-7, reads EAEVAQSPRYKITEKSQAVAFWCDPISGHATLYWYRQILGQGPELLVQFQDESVVDDSQLPKDRFSAERLKGVDSTLKIQPAELGDSAMYLCASSLETGYEQHFGPGTRLTVT.

Ten or more counts support this clonotype. The chain joins TRBV4-2 to TRBJ2-1, with a possible D match to TRBD2 (5 bases). CDR3 length: 16 residues. The germline V and J ends were trimmed by 4 bases and 4 bases, with 17 bases remaining between them. In germline, CDR1 is LGHNA, CDR2 YNFKEQ. The CDR3 spells CASSPLISPGYNEQFF. The CDR3 nucleotides are TGTGCCAGCAGCCCCCTGATTTCCCCGGGGTACAATGAGCAGTTCTTC.

This clonotype was counted ten times or more. J is TRBJ2-7 and V is TRBV15; TRBD2 is a possible D gene (5 bases). This CDR3 contains 15 residues. CDR1 is LNHNV and CDR2 is YYDKDF in the germline V gene (reference sequence). The V end lost 6 bases, the J end lost 0 bases, and 15 bases lay between the germline ends. In nucleotides, the CDR3 is TGTGCCACCAGTGAAGACTACTCTCGCTCCTACGAGCAGTACTTC. The encoded protein is CATSEDYSRSYEQYF.

This clonotype was picked up many times. J is TRBJ1-5 and V is TRBV29-1; D possibly corresponds to TRBD1 (6 bases). CDR1 is SQVTM, CDR2 ANQGSEA, per germline. V was shortened by 6 bases and J by 0 bases, with 12 bases between the two germline ends. This CDR3 has 14 amino acids. For the CDR3, the DNA is TGCAGCGTCGTGACAGGTAATAGCAATCAGCCCCAGCATTTT. Translated, it gives CSVVTGNSNQPQHF.